The clone carrying this TCR beta chain was detected many times. Its antigen remains unknown. The data were taken from a study of CD8 T cells in ankylosing spondylitis. General study points: Fewer than 10 highly homologous variants formed a TCR beta motif that appeared characteristic of ankylosing spondylitis blood.

V was shortened by 8 bases and J by 1 base, with 6 bases between the two germline ends. Germline V gives CDR1 MNHEY, CDR2 SVGAGI. This CDR3 contains 11 residues. TCR beta libraries were made by quantitative 5'-RACE with molecular barcodes. One entry per CDR3 protein, called by TCRdb with MiXCR from the 5' RACE reads. The top ten hold about 19% of the sample, which has over 600,000 distinct CDR3 sequences, around a fifth seen once. The specimen was blood, either unsorted or a sorted T cell fraction (not recorded which). This sequence was found in a male donor with ankylosing spondylitis. The genes are TRBV6-5 and TRBJ2-7, with D perhaps given as TRBD1 or TRBD2 (5 bases each). CDR3 protein: CASGGSYEQYF. CDR3 sequence (DNA): TGTGCCAGCGGGGGTTCCTACGAGCAGTACTTC.